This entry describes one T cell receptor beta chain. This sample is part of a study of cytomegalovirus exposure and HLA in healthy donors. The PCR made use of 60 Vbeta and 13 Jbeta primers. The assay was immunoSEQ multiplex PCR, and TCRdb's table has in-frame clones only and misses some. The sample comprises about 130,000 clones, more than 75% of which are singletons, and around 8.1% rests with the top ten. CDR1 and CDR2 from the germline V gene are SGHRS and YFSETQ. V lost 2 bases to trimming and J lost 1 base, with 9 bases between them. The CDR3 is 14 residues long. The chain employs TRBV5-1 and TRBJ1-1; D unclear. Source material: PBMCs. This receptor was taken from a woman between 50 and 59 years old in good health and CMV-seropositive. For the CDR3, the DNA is TGCGCCAGCAGCTTATTCGACAAGAACACTGAAGCTTTCTTT. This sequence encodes CASSLFDKNTEAFF.